Listed here are 32 T cell receptor beta chains from one sample, sequenced in a study of metastatic and nonmetastatic thyroid tumors. TCRdb re-called clones via MiXCR from the PCR reads. The sample has about 25,000 clones, around 21% seen once. Before thyroid surgery, none of the patients had received any treatment. The sequencing input was blood. The origin of the receptors is a male donor with papillary thyroid cancer or a benign thyroid nodule (not recorded which). Some clones in this sample may be carry-over from other donors' samples.

This clone was counted at least ten times. The genes are TRBV7-9 and TRBJ2-1; no definite D call. V dropped 5 bases and J dropped 5 bases, with 16 bases sitting between them. Germline CDR1 reads SEHNR; CDR2 reads FQNEAQ (reference sequence). The CDR3 sequence is 15 residues long. CDR3 sequence reads: CASSLSRGYDNEQFF. In DNA form, the CDR3 reads TGTGCCAGCAGCCTGTCTCGAGGTTACGACAATGAGCAGTTCTTC.

Turning to this clone: A read error may produce the germline difference seen at one junction end. The V call is TRBV5-1, the J call TRBJ1-1, with D possibly TRBD1 on 5 matching bases. There are 14 residues in the CDR3. The germline V gene has CDR1 SGHRS and CDR2 YFSETQ. The CDR3 spells CASNFVGGVGEPIF. CDR3 coding DNA: TGCGCCAGCAACTTCGTGGGGGGAGTAGGGGAGCCGATCTTT. The full variable domain, with the rest looked up from reference TRBV5-1 and TRBJ1-1, is KAGVTQTPRYLIKTRGQQVTLSCSPISGHRSVSWYQQTPGQGLQFLFEYFSETQRNKGNFPGRFSGRQFSNSRSEMNVSTLELGDSALYLCASNFVGGVGEPIFGQGTRLTVV.

This clone was observed many times. The rearrangement uses TRBV29-1 and TRBJ1-2; a possible D gene is TRBD1 (5 bases). The length of the CDR3 is 14 residues. Per germline, CDR1 SQVTM and CDR2 ANQGSEA. Trimming removed 4 bases from V and 5 bases from J, with 17 bases in between. The CDR3 loop is CSVAPLFGGYGYTF. The CDR3 DNA reads as TGCAGCGTTGCCCCTTTGTTTGGGGGTTATGGCTACACCTTC.

J is TRBJ2-7 and V is TRBV6-1, with 7 bases identical to TRBD1. The CDR3 is 14 residues long. The germline gives CDR1 MNHNS, CDR2 SASEGT. With 3 bases clipped from V and 0 bases from J, the junction kept 2 bases outside the gene matches. The DNA of the CDR3 is TGTGCCAGCAGTGAGGGGGACAGCTCCTACGAGCAGTACTTC. Protein: CASSEGDSSYEQYF.

This chain connects TRBV24-1 to TRBJ1-6; D is possibly TRBD1 (5 bases). This CDR3 region has 14 residues. Trimming pared 2 bases from V and 12 bases from J, leaving 13 bases between. Germline CDR1 and CDR2: KGHDR and SFDVKD. CDR3 residues: CATSDSDSLQPLHF. CDR3 in DNA: TGTGCCACCAGTGATTCTGACAGTTTACAACCCCTCCACTTT.

In its sample, this clone was seen many times. The chain couples TRBV3-1 to TRBJ2-7; D perhaps matches TRBD1 (5 bases). Germline CDR1 is LGHDT and CDR2 is YNNKEL (reference sequence). The CDR3 has 15 amino acids. Trimming pared 0 bases from V and 6 bases from J, leaving 15 bases between. DNA of the CDR3: TGTGCCAGCAGCCAAGAGACAGTCGCTGCCGGCGAGCAGTACTTC. It yields the protein CASSQETVAAGEQYF.

The chain uses TRBV6-5 and TRBJ2-2; 7 nucleotides agree with TRBD2. From germline, CDR1 is MNHEY and CDR2 SVGAGI. The CDR3 extends over 13 amino acids. The junction had 2 bases not matched to a gene; V was cut back by 4 bases and J by 6 bases. CDR3 region: CASSWEGPGELFF. The CDR3 DNA follows: TGTGCCAGCAGTTGGGAGGGACCCGGGGAGCTGTTTTTT.

The table lists this clone with many counts. The chain links TRBV3-1 to TRBJ2-7; no clear D gene. The germline V gene has CDR1 LGHDT and CDR2 YNNKEL (reference sequence). V gave up 4 bases and J gave up 0 bases, with 7 bases separating them. CDR3 size: 13 residues. The CDR3 region is CASSPVSSYEQYF. CDR3 nucleotides: TGTGCCAGCAGCCCAGTGAGCTCCTACGAGCAGTACTTC.

This clone was seen at least ten times. The sample carries other DNA sequences with the same CDR3. The chain employs TRBV3-1 and TRBJ2-3, with a tentative D call TRBD2 (6 bases). This CDR3 spans 15 amino acids. V dropped 4 bases and J dropped 2 bases, with 13 bases sitting between them. Germline V gene sequence: CDR1 LGHDT, CDR2 YNNKEL (reference sequence). As DNA, the CDR3 is TGTGCCAGCAGCCCTGATAGCGGAAACACAGATACGCAGTATTTT. Translation gives CASSPDSGNTDTQYF.

The chain couples TRBV27 to TRBJ2-5; tentative D call: TRBD2 (5 bases). Trimming pared 6 bases from V and 4 bases from J, leaving 15 bases between. The germline gives CDR1 MNHEY, CDR2 SMNVEV (reference sequence). There are 14 residues in the CDR3. CDR3 sequence: CASSHHTRGETQYF. CDR3 DNA sequence: TGTGCCAGCAGCCACCACACTAGAGGAGAGACCCAGTACTTC.

This clone was seen at least ten times. V usage is TRBV28 and J usage is TRBJ1-4, with TRBD1 matching 9 bases. With V trimmed by 3 bases and J by 5 bases, 4 bases remained unmatched. Germline V CDR1 and CDR2: MDHEN, SYDVKM. The CDR3 totals 15 residues. The chain's CDR3 is CASSFNGQGNEKLFF. In DNA, the CDR3 is TGTGCCAGCAGTTTTAACGGACAGGGGAATGAAAAACTGTTTTTT.

This clone was detected ten times or more. The sample holds other DNA sequences that translate to the same CDR3. The rearrangement joins TRBV7-2 to TRBJ2-7; a possible D gene is TRBD2 (6 bases). Germline V gene lookup returns CDR1 SGHTA and CDR2 FQGNSA. This CDR3 spans 15 amino acids. Trimming shortened V by 5 bases and J by 0 bases, and 14 bases separated the two germline ends. The DNA for the CDR3 is TGTGCCAGCAGCGAGACTATCGGGAGCTCCTACGAGCAGTACTTC. It codes for CASSETIGSSYEQYF. Supplemented by reference TRBV7-2 and TRBJ2-7, the full variable domain reads GAGVSQSPSNKVTEKGKDVELRCDPISGHTALYWYRQSLGQGLEFLIYFQGNSAPDKSGLPSDRFSAERTGGSVSTLTIQRTQQEDSAVYLCASSETIGSSYEQYFGPGTRLTVT.

V gene TRBV28 combines with J gene TRBJ2-7; the D is unclear. The CDR3 has 14 residues. Deletions cut 4 bases from V and 3 bases from J, with 13 bases between. Germline loops: CDR1 MDHEN, CDR2 SYDVKM. The CDR3 sequence: CASSSAGSVYEQYF. CDR3 bases: TGTGCCAGCAGTTCGGCAGGTAGTGTCTACGAGCAGTACTTC.

The chain joins TRBV20-1 to TRBJ2-7, with 8 bases identical to TRBD2. V was clipped by 5 bases and J by 8 bases; unmatched bases: 17. The germline gives CDR1 DFQATT, CDR2 SNEGSKA (reference sequence). This CDR3 has 15 amino acids. The CDR3 region has the DNA TGCAGTGCTCCTTCCAAGACTAGCGTACTACGACAGCAGTACTTC. This gives the protein CSAPSKTSVLRQQYF.

Many counts were recorded for this clone. This chain links TRBV5-8 with TRBJ1-2, with D uncertain. V was pared by 2 bases and J by 8 bases, with 7 bases between. This CDR3 contains 11 residues. Looked up from germline, CDR1 is SGHTS and CDR2 is YDEGEE. CDR3 sequence: CASSLYVGYTF. As DNA, the CDR3 is TGTGCCAGCAGCTTATATGTCGGCTACACCTTC.

This clone has at least ten counts. The V call is TRBV2, the J call TRBJ2-5, with 7 bases identical to TRBD1. J gave up 6 bases and V 4 bases, and 11 bases lay outside the gene matches. Germline V gene lookup returns CDR1 SNHLY and CDR2 FYNNEI. The CDR3 runs 15 residues. CDR3 region: CASSGSGQSPKTQYF. DNA of the CDR3: TGTGCCAGCAGTGGGTCGGGACAGTCGCCGAAGACCCAGTACTTC.

Many counts were recorded for this clone. V and J are TRBV12-3 or TRBV12-4 and TRBJ1-4; 7 bases align to TRBD1. Trimming removed 6 bases from V and 8 bases from J; junction bases left unmatched: 9. The CDR3 contains 14 residues. The chain's CDR3 is CASSPTGTVEKLFF. The CDR3 nucleotides are TGTGCCAGCAGCCCAACCGGGACAGTGGAAAAACTGTTTTTT.

This clone has ten or more counts. One end of the junction fails to match germline, which may point to a read error. The V call is TRBV7-7, the J call TRBJ1-5, with 11 bases lining up with TRBD1. This CDR3 has 14 amino acids. Germline V CDR1 and CDR2: SSHAT, FNYEAQ (reference sequence). CDR3 amino acids: CASSSGTGGQPQHF. The CDR3 bases are TGTGCTAGCAGCTCGGGGACAGGGGGTCAGCCCCAGCATTTT. The full variable domain, rest sourced from reference TRBV7-7 and TRBJ1-5, is GAGVSQSPRYKVTKRGQDVTLRCDPISSHATLYWYQQALGQGPEFLTYFNYEAQPDKSGLPSDRFSAERPEGSISTLTIQRTEQRDSAMYRCASSSGTGGQPQHFGDGTRLSIL.

In its sample, this clone was seen many times. This chain uses TRBV6-2 or TRBV6-3 with TRBJ2-4, with D possibly matching TRBD2 (5 bases). The CDR3 spans 17 residues. Germline V gene lookup returns CDR1 MNHEY and CDR2 SVGEGT. The ends were cut back, 4 bases at V and 8 bases at J, with 24 bases in the middle. CDR3 nucleotides: TGTGCCAGCAGTTTGACCACCCTGGGTTCGGGGAATTACATTCAGTACTTC. Its translation is CASSLTTLGSGNYIQYF.

This clone was found once. The chain is built from TRBV4-2 and TRBJ2-1, with 8 bases aligning to TRBD1. CDR1 is LGHNA and CDR2 is YNFKEQ in the germline V gene. With V trimmed by 0 bases and J by 9 bases, 10 bases remained unmatched. The CDR3 spans 16 residues. CDR3 sequence reads: CASSQDPGTGSTEQFF. The CDR3 nucleotides are TGTGCCAGCAGCCAAGATCCGGGGACAGGTAGTACTGAGCAGTTCTTC.

This clone was counted only a few times. A much more abundant neighbour one base away suggests this may be a read error. The chain has TRBV6-2 or TRBV6-3 and TRBJ1-2; D remains ambiguous. Germline CDR1 reads MNHEY; CDR2 reads SVGEGT. The CDR3 extends over 13 amino acids. Trimming took 10 bases from V and 7 from J, leaving 19 bases between them. DNA of the CDR3: TGTGCCAACAGACAACATGGAGTTGTTGGCTACACCTTC. This sequence encodes CANRQHGVVGYTF.

This clone came up a few times. The chain links TRBV28 to TRBJ1-6; D uncertain. Trimming removed 3 bases from V and 4 bases from J, with 10 bases in between. The germline V gene encodes CDR1 MDHEN and CDR2 SYDVKM. The CDR3 runs 15 residues. The CDR3 DNA sequence: TGTGCCAGCAGTTTTAGGCAGAAATATAATTCACCCCTCCACTTT. It yields the protein CASSFRQKYNSPLHF.

This clone was counted at least ten times. Since a much larger clone is just one base distant, this may be a read error. CDR3 sequence: CASGLTREVFF. The CDR3 coding sequence is TGTGCTAGTGGTTTGACCCGAGAAGTTTTCTTT. The chain joins TRBV12-5 to TRBJ1-1; D is unclear. Germline lookup yields CDR1 LGHNT and CDR2 FRNRAP. The CDR3 sequence is 11 residues long.

The chain uses TRBV5-8 and TRBJ1-2; 9 bases map to TRBD1. The CDR3 is made up of 14 amino acids. Germline V gene data show CDR1 as SGHTS and CDR2 as YDEGEE. The J segment lost 6 bases and the V segment lost 4 bases, leaving 7 bases of the junction unmatched. CDR3 coding DNA: TGTGCCAGCAGCCTAAACAGGGGGCAAGATGGCTACACCTTC. This translates into CASSLNRGQDGYTF. The full variable domain, rest sourced from reference TRBV5-8 and TRBJ1-2, is EAGVTQSPTHLIKTRGQQATLRCSPISGHTSVYWYQQALGLGLQFLLWYDEGEERNRGNFPPRFSGRQFPNYSSELNVNALELEDSALYLCASSLNRGQDGYTFGSGTRLTVV.

This clone was detected many times. The chain has TRBV12-5 and TRBJ2-7; weak D call: TRBD1 (5 bases). The CDR3 runs 14 residues. Trimming removed 2 bases at V and 3 bases at J, with 11 bases between. Germline V gene lookup returns CDR1 LGHNT and CDR2 FRNRAP. The CDR3 sequence: CASGLTGILYEQYF. The CDR3, as DNA: TGTGCTAGTGGTTTGACAGGTATCCTCTACGAGCAGTACTTC.

A few counts support this clone. The CDR3 sequence: CASSEGVGPNYGYTF. The CDR3, as DNA: TGTGCCAGCAGTGAAGGGGTGGGGCCCAACTATGGCTACACCTTC. The chain recombines TRBV28 with TRBJ1-2; tentatively, D is TRBD1 (5 bases). The CDR3 spans 15 residues. V lost 5 bases to trimming and J lost 2 bases, with 15 bases between them. Per the germline V gene, CDR1 is MDHEN and CDR2 is SYDVKM.

This clone showed up many times. V is TRBV20-1 and J is TRBJ2-1, with D perhaps TRBD2 (5 bases). Germline-derived CDR1 and CDR2 are DFQATT and SNEGSKA (reference sequence). Deletions cut 6 bases from V and 12 bases from J, with 24 bases between. The CDR3 covers 14 residues. The CDR3 region has the DNA TGCAGTGCGAGCGACTGGCAAGCGGAGTCAGGGCAGTTCTTC. Encoded protein: CSASDWQAESGQFF.

This clone has ten or more counts. The rearrangement uses TRBV4-1 and TRBJ2-1, with 7 bases aligning to TRBD2. This CDR3 has 18 residues. Looked up from germline, CDR1 is MGHRA and CDR2 is YSYEKL. V was clipped by 4 bases and J by 4 bases; unmatched bases: 16. CDR3 nucleotide sequence: TGCGCCAGCAGCCTTAAAAGATTAGCGGGTGACACTTACAATGAGCAGTTCTTC. Its translation is CASSLKRLAGDTYNEQFF.

This clone occurred many times. This chain joins TRBV11-1 and TRBJ2-3; the D gene could be TRBD1 or TRBD2 (5 bases each). V gave up 2 bases and J gave up 4 bases, with 13 bases separating them. The germline CDR1 and CDR2 sequences are SGHAT and FQDESV (reference sequence). This CDR3 has 15 amino acids. The CDR3 DNA reads as TGTGCCAGCAGCTTATGGGGGAGTGGCCCAGATACGCAGTATTTT. Amino acid sequence: CASSLWGSGPDTQYF.

This clone has ten or more counts. V usage is TRBV19 and J usage is TRBJ2-1; D is uncertain. Per the germline V gene, CDR1 is LNHDA and CDR2 is SQIVND (reference sequence). Trimming cost V 6 bases and J 7 bases, with 16 bases left between them. This CDR3 is 14 amino acids long. The CDR3 reads CASSPGPRWNEQFF. The CDR3 DNA is TGTGCCAGTAGCCCCGGGCCCCGGTGGAATGAGCAGTTCTTC.

The rearrangement joins TRBV5-4 to TRBJ1-1, with 8 bases that match TRBD1. The CDR3 covers 15 residues. Germline V gene lookup returns CDR1 SGHNT and CDR2 YYREEE (reference sequence). V gave up 4 bases and J gave up 0 bases; unmatched junction bases: 5. The CDR3 sequence is CASSERQGMNTEAFF. Here the CDR3 DNA reads TGTGCCAGCAGCGAACGACAGGGGATGAACACTGAAGCTTTCTTT.

This clone was counted many times. This chain uses TRBV12-3 or TRBV12-4 with TRBJ2-3; unclear D gene. V shed 6 bases and J shed 0 bases, with 10 bases lying between them. This CDR3 has 14 amino acids. CDR3 DNA: TGTGCCAGCAGCCCAACCGGGAGCACAGATACGCAGTATTTT. Encoded protein: CASSPTGSTDTQYF.